This T cell receptor (beta chain) was sequenced for a study of T cell changes during pregnancy in multiple sclerosis. V gave up 0 bases and J gave up 8 bases, with 13 bases separating them. The CDR3 is 13 residues long. Looked up from germline, CDR1 is GTSNPN and CDR2 is SVGIG (reference sequence). The table came from immunoSEQ multiplex PCR; TCRdb's copy has only in-frame clones and leaves some out. The repertoire holds some 70,000 clones, with roughly 92% as singletons. The chain couples TRBV30 to TRBJ1-2, with D tentatively TRBD1 (5 bases). Specimen: CD8+ T cells from peripheral blood mononuclear cells, collected in the third trimester of pregnancy. This TCR was recovered from a female donor in good health, enrolled as a control in a pregnancy study. CDR3 sequence: CAWSVPGHGGYTF. The CDR3 DNA is TGTGCCTGGAGTGTCCCCGGACACGGAGGCTACACCTTC.